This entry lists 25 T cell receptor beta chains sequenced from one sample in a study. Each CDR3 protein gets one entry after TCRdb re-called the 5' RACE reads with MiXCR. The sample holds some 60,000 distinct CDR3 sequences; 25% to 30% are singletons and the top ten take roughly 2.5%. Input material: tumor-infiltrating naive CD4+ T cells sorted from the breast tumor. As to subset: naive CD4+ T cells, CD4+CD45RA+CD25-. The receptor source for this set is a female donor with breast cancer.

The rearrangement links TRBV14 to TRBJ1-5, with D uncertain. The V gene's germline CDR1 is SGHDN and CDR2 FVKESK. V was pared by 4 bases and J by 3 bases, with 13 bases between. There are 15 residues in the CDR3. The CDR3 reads CASSPGGQHNQPQHF. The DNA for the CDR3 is TGTGCCAGCAGCCCCGGCGGGCAGCACAATCAGCCCCAGCATTTT.

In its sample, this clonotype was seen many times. This chain's CDR3 is CSANSRQTGANVLTF. DNA of the CDR3: TGCAGTGCTAATTCCCGACAAACCGGGGCCAACGTCCTGACTTTC. The chain has TRBV20-1 and TRBJ2-6; D unclear. V gave up 4 bases and J gave up 4 bases, with 14 bases separating them. The CDR3 consists of 15 residues. Germline values: CDR1 DFQATT, CDR2 SNEGSKA (reference sequence).

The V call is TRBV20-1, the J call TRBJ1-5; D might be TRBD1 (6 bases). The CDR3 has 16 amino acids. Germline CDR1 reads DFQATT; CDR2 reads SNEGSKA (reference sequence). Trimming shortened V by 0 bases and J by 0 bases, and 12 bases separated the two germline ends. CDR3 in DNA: TGCAGTGCTAGAGATCACAAAGGGGGTAGCAATCAGCCCCAGCATTTT. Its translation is CSARDHKGGSNQPQHF.

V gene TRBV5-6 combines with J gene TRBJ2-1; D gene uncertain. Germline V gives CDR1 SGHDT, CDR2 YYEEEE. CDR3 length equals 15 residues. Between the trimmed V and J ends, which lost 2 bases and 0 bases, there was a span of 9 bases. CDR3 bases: TGTGCCAGCAGCTTCTCTTGGAGCTCCTACAATGAGCAGTTCTTC. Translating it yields CASSFSWSSYNEQFF.

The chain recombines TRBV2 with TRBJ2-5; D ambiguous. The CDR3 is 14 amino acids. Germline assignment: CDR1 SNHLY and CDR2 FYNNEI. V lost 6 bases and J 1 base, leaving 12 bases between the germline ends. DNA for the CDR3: TGTGCCAGCAGCGGTTTGGGCCTCCAAGAGACCCAGTACTTC. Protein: CASSGLGLQETQYF.

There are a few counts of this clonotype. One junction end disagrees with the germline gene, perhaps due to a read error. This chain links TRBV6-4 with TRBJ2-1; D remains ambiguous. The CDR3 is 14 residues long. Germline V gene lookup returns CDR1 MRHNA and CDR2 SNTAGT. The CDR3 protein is CASSYSPDNNEQFF. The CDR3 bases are TGTGCCAGCAGTTACTCCCCCGACAACAATGAGCAGTTCTTC.

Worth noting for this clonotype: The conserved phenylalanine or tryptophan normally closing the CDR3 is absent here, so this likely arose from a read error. This CDR3 is CASSQQGNTEAFS. The CDR3 DNA is TGTGCCAGCAGCCAACAGGGGAACACTGAAGCTTTCTCT. The genes are TRBV7-2 and TRBJ1-1; the D gene is possibly TRBD1 (6 bases). This CDR3 contains 13 residues. The germline V gene encodes CDR1 SGHTA and CDR2 FQGNSA. Trimming stripped 5 bases from V and 1 base from J, with 8 bases between.

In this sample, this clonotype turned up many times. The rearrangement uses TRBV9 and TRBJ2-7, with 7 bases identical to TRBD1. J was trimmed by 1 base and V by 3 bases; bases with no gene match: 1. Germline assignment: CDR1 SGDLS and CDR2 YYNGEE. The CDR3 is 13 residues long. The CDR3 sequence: CASSGGQSYEQYF. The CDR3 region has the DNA TGTGCCAGCAGCGGGGGACAGTCCTACGAGCAGTACTTC.

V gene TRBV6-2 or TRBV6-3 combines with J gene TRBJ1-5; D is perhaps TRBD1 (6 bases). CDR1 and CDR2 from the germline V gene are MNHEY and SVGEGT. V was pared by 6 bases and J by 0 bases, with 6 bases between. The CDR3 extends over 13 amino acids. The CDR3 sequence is CASRDSSNQPQHF. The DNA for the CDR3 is TGTGCCAGCAGGGACAGTAGCAATCAGCCCCAGCATTTT.

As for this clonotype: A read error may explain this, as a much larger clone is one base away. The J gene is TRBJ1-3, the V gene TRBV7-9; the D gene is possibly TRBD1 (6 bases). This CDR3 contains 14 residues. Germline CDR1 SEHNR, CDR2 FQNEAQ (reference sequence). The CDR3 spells CASKQGSSENTIYF. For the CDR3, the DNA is TGTGCCAGCAAACAGGGTTCCTCTGAAAACACCATATATTTT.

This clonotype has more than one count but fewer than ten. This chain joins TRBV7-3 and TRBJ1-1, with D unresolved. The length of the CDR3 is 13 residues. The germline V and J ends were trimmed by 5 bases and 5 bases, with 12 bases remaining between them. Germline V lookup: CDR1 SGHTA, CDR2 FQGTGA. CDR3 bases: TGTGCCAGCAGCCCAAAAGGTGGGACTGAAGCTTTCTTT. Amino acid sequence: CASSPKGGTEAFF.

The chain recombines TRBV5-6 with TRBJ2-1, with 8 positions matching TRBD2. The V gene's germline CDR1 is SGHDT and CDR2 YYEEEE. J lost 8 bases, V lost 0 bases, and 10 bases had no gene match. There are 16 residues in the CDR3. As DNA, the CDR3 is TGTGCCAGCAGCTTGGCCCTGACTAGCGTCATCCATGAGCAGTTCTTC. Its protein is CASSLALTSVIHEQFF.

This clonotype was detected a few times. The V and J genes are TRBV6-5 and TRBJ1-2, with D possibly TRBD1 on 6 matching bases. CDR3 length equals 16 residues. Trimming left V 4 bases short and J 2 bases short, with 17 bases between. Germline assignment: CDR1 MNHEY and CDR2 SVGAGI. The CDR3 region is CASSSYPDRTNYGYTF. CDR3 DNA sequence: TGTGCCAGCAGTTCGTACCCCGACAGGACCAACTATGGCTACACCTTC.

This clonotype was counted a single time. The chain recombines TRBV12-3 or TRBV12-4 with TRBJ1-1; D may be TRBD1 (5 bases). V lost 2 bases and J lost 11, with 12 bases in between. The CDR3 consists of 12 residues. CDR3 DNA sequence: TGTGCCAGCAGTTTACCAGGGATAAGGGCTTTCTTT. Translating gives CASSLPGIRAFF.

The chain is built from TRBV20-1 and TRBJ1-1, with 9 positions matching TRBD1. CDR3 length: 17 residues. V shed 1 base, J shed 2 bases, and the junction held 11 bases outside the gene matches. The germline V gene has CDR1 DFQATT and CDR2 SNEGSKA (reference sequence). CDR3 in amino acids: CSARVFGTGMFNTEAFF. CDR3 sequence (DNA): TGCAGTGCTAGAGTCTTCGGGACAGGGATGTTCAACACTGAAGCTTTCTTT.

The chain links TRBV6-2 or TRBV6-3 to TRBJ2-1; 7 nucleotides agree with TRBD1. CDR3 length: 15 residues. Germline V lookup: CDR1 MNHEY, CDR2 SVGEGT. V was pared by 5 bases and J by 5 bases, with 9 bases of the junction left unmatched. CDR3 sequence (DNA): TGTGCCAGCAGTAGCCTGGGACAGCTCCACAATGAGCAGTTCTTC. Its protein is CASSSLGQLHNEQFF.

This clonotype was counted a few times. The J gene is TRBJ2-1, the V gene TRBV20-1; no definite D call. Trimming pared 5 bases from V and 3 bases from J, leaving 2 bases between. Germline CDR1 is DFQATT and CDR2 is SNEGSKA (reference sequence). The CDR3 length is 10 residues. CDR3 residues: CSALYNEQFF. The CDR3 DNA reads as TGCAGTGCTCTCTACAATGAGCAGTTCTTC.

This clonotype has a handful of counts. The CDR3 protein is CASRGDTGNTIYF. DNA for the CDR3: TGTGCCAGCAGGGGCGACACTGGAAACACCATATATTTT. The rearrangement uses TRBV6-2 or TRBV6-3 and TRBJ1-3; the D is unclear. Germline lookup yields CDR1 MNHEY and CDR2 SVGEGT. This CDR3 has 13 amino acids. Deletions cut 6 bases from V and 2 bases from J, with 8 bases between.

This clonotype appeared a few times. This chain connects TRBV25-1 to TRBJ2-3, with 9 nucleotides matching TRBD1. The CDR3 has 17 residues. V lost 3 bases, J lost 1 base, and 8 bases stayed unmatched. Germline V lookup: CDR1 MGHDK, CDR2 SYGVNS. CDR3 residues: CASSDLVGQGGTDTQYF. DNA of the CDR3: TGTGCCAGCAGTGACCTGGTGGGACAGGGTGGCACAGATACGCAGTATTTT.

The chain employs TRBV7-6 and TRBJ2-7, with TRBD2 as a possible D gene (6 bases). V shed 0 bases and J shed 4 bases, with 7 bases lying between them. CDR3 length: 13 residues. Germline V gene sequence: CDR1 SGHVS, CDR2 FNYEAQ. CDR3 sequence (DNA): TGTGCCAGCAGCTTAGCGGCGGGGTACGAGCAGTACTTC. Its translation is CASSLAAGYEQYF.

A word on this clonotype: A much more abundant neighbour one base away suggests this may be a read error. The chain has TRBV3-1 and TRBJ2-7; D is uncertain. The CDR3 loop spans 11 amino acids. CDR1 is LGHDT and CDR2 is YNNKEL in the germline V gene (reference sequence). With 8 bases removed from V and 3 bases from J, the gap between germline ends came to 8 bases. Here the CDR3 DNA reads TGTGCCAGCGGCTCGAACTACGAGCAGTACTTC. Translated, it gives CASGSNYEQYF.

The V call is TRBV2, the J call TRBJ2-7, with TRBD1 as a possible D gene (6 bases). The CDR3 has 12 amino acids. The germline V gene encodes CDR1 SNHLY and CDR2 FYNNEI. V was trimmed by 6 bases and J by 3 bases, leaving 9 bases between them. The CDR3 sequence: CASRADSYEQYF. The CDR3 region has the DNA TGTGCCAGCAGGGCGGACAGCTACGAGCAGTACTTC. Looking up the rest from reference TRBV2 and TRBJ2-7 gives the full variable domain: EPEVTQTPSHQVTQMGQEVILRCVPISNHLYFYWYRQILGQKVEFLVSFYNNEISEKSEIFDDQFSVERPDGSNFTLKIRSTKLEDSAMYFCASRADSYEQYFGPGTRLTVT.

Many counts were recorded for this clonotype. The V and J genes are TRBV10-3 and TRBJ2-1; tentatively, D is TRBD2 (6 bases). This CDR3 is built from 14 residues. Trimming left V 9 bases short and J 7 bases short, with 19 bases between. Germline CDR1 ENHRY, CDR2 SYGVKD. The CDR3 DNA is TGTGCCATAAAGGGAGGTGTCACGGGGAATGAGCAGTTCTTC. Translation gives CAIKGGVTGNEQFF.

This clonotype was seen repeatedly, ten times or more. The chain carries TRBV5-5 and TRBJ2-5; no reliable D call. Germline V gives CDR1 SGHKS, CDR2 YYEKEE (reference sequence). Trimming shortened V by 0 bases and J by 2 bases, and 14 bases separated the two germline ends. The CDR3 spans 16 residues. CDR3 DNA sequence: TGTGCCAGCAGCTTGGCGGGTTTTGCGGCACAAGAGACCCAGTACTTC. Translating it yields CASSLAGFAAQETQYF.

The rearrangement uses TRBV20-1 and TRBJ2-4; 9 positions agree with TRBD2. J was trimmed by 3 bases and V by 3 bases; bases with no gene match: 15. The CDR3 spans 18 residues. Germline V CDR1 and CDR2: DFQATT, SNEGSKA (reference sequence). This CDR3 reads CSASGSGSIIRVKNIQYF. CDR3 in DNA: TGCAGTGCTAGTGGTAGCGGGAGTATTATAAGGGTCAAAAACATTCAGTACTTC.